This T cell receptor (beta chain) was observed in a study of cytomegalovirus exposure and HLA in healthy donors. Background on the study: There were over 350 genotyped donors. Of these, about 81% fell in the genetic ancestry cluster associated with self-reported Caucasian donors.

Study-wide findings and caveats: Rare TCR sequences predominated, though certain public TCRs were found in many donors. Most likely, a cluster of highly shared sequence variants arose as a sequencing artifact. Among TCR beta chains, those listed as cytomegalovirus-associated numbered over 150.

With regard to this clone: Its antigen is unknown. At the DNA level, this CDR3 is encoded by other sequences in the same sample as well.

13 Jbeta primers and 60 Vbeta primers were used for the PCR. Repertoires were generated with immunoSEQ multiplex PCR, while TCRdb's copy carries only in-frame clones and drops some. The sample data list around 80,000 clones. V shed 3 bases, J shed 3 bases, and the junction held 3 bases outside the gene matches. Germline V gives CDR1 SGDLS, CDR2 YYNGEE. This CDR3 region has 14 residues. The sample was PBMCs. The clonotype was recovered from a boy aged 10-17 years in good health and CMV-seronegative. The genes are TRBV9 and TRBJ2-7; 10 bases are shared with TRBD1. This chain's CDR3 is CASSARDRGYEQYF. The CDR3 region has the DNA TGTGCCAGCAGCGCCCGGGACAGGGGCTACGAGCAGTACTTC.